This T cell receptor beta chain emerged from a study of T-cell reconstitution after alpha-beta-depleted transplantation in children. Study-level findings and limits: By one year post-transplant, T-cell counts and diversity largely arose from T cells that were newly produced.

Unique molecular identifiers tagged the TCRbeta library. Using its own MiXCR run on the PCR reads, TCRdb lists one record per CDR3 protein. The sample holds fewer than 350,000 distinct CDR3 sequences, around 10% seen once. About this clonotype: Antigen: not known.

The CDR3 is 13 residues long. The V and J ends lost 7 bases and 2 bases respectively, with 9 bases between them. Germline lookup yields CDR1 MNHNS and CDR2 SASEGT. The sequencing used PBMCs, collected before TCRalphabeta/CD19-depleted stem cell transplant. This TCR derives from a boy in the first two years of life with acute myeloid leukemia, due to receive a stem cell transplant. The rearrangement links TRBV6-1 to TRBJ2-4; D is ambiguous. The CDR3 region is CASKTFSKNIQYF. In DNA, the CDR3 is TGTGCCAGCAAAACCTTTTCCAAAAACATTCAGTACTTC.